A selection of T cell receptor beta chains follows, all from one sample in a study of shared clonotypes between healthy human individuals. Sequencing was performed with immunoSEQ multiplex PCR; in TCRdb, only in-frame clones are kept and a portion is missing. The table shows about 2.5 million clones, with under 95% occurring only once. Sequenced: naive CD4+ T cells from PBMCs. All receptors come from a young man in good health. Some clones in this sample may be carry-over from other donors' samples. The CDR3 runs from the conserved cysteine through the conserved F or W. The D gene is left open where the match is weak. Size values are once, few and many counts, or a class for expanded clones, and some rows have none.

v_call,clone_size,j_call,d_call,cdr3_aa,cdr3_nt
TRBV25-1,-,TRBJ1-4,TRBD1,CASNQGVGEKLFF,TGTGCCAGCAATCAGGGGGTTGGTGAAAAACTGTTTTTT
TRBV5-8,-,TRBJ2-3,TRBD2,CASSGGGFRDTQYF,TGTGCCAGCAGCGGGGGGGGTTTCAGAGATACGCAGTATTTT
TRBV7-2,-,TRBJ2-3,-,CASSLEAGGQVYF,TGTGCCAGCAGCTTAGAGGCGGGGGGACAGGTGTATTTT
TRBV6-4,-,TRBJ2-7,-,CASSAELASEQYF,TGTGCCAGCAGTGCCGAACTAGCCTCCGAGCAGTACTTC
TRBV29-1,-,TRBJ1-1,-,CSVAWAGGGNTEAFF,TGCAGCGTTGCCTGGGCAGGAGGGGGGAACACTGAAGCTTTCTTT
TRBV28,-,TRBJ1-5,-,CASSLRTGSNQPQHF,TGTGCCAGCAGTCTTAGGACGGGCAGCAATCAGCCCCAGCATTTT
TRBV19,-,TRBJ1-4,TRBD1,CASSTGTGNEKLFF,TGTGCCAGTAGTACCGGGACAGGGAATGAAAAACTGTTTTTT
TRBV2,-,TRBJ2-7,-,CASRDFSYEQYF,TGTGCCAGCAGGGACTTCTCCTACGAGCAGTACTTC
TRBV7-2,once,TRBJ2-1,-,CASSLVIGSDEQFF,TGTGCCAGCAGCTTAGTGATCGGGAGCGATGAGCAGTTCTTC
TRBV7-2,few,TRBJ1-2,TRBD1,CASSLARQGYGYTF,TGTGCCAGCAGCTTAGCGCGACAGGGCTATGGCTACACCTTC
TRBV11-3,-,TRBJ2-1,TRBD1,CASSPEGTGGLNEQFF,TGTGCCAGCAGCCCGGAAGGCACAGGGGGCTTAAATGAGCAGTTCTTC
TRBV4-3,-,TRBJ1-5,-,CASSQEWRGQPQHF,TGCGCCAGCAGCCAAGAGTGGCGAGGCCAGCCCCAGCATTTT
TRBV6-1,-,TRBJ2-7,-,CASSEIRLFGSYEQYF,TGTGCCAGCAGTGAAATTCGACTGTTCGGCTCCTACGAGCAGTACTTC
TRBV28,-,TRBJ1-2,-,CASRDRSYGYTF,TGTGCCAGCAGGGACCGCTCCTATGGCTACACCTTC
TRBV7-2,-,TRBJ2-1,TRBD2,CASSLAGTSGHNEQFF,TGTGCCAGCAGCTTAGCCGGGACTAGCGGACACAATGAGCAGTTCTTC
TRBV4-1,-,TRBJ2-3,TRBD2,CASSQDYSGSASGYF,TGCGCCAGCAGCCAAGATTACAGCGGGAGCGCCTCCGGGTATTTT
TRBV10-1,-,TRBJ2-5,TRBD1,CASSQTGEEETQYF,TGCGCCAGCAGTCAGACAGGGGAAGAAGAGACCCAGTACTTC
TRBV6-5,once,TRBJ2-7,TRBD2,CASSYPGRGYHGQYF,TGTGCCAGCAGTTACCCTGGGAGGGGTTACCACGGGCAGTACTTC
TRBV25-1,-,TRBJ1-5,TRBD1,CASSSTGGNQPQHF,TGTGCCAGCAGTTCGACAGGGGGGAATCAGCCCCAGCATTTT
TRBV11-3,-,TRBJ2-1,TRBD2,CASSLEGTTLSGHNEQFF,TGTGCCAGCAGCTTAGAAGGGACTACACTATCCGGTCACAATGAGCAGTTCTTC
TRBV7-9,once,TRBJ2-7,-,CASSPVSRDEQYF,TGTGCCAGCAGCCCGGTTTCGCGCGACGAGCAGTACTTC
TRBV28,-,TRBJ2-7,TRBD2,CASSPLKLAGVNEQYF,TGTGCCAGCAGTCCACTCAAACTAGCGGGAGTTAACGAGCAGTACTTC
TRBV28,-,TRBJ1-4,-,CASSLSLMGEKLFF,TGTGCCAGCAGTCTGTCACTAATGGGTGAAAAACTGTTTTTT
TRBV28,-,TRBJ1-4,TRBD1,CASSTRQGASEKLFF,TGTGCCAGCAGTACCCGACAGGGGGCGTCGGAAAAACTGTTTTTT
TRBV7-9,-,TRBJ2-7,TRBD2,CASSLELAGSYEQYF,TGTGCCAGCAGCTTAGAACTAGCGGGGTCCTACGAGCAGTACTTC
TRBV6-1,-,TRBJ2-7,-,CASSQTGSIALGYF,TGTGCCAGCAGCCAGACAGGTTCGATCGCGCTAGGGTACTTC
TRBV15,-,TRBJ2-1,TRBD2,CATSRDRAYAGVKHNEQFF,TGTGCCACCAGCAGAGATAGGGCCTACGCGGGAGTCAAACACAATGAGCAGTTCTTC
TRBV14,-,TRBJ2-3,TRBD2,CASSHPGAGALDTQYF,TGTGCCAGCAGCCACCCCGGGGCGGGAGCATTAGATACGCAGTATTTT
TRBV4-1,-,TRBJ1-5,-,CASSQDLWISQPQHF,TGCGCCAGCAGCCAAGATCTATGGATCAGTCAGCCCCAGCATTTT
TRBV5-6,-,TRBJ1-3,TRBD1,CASSLRDSFSGNTIYF,TGTGCCAGCAGCCTCCGGGACAGCTTCTCTGGAAACACCATATATTTT
TRBV7-2,-,TRBJ2-7,-,CASSLEAGRYEQYF,TGTGCCAGCAGCTTAGAGGCAGGGAGGTACGAGCAGTACTTC
TRBV6-9,-,TRBJ2-7,-,CASKDRPAIDF,TGTGCCAGCAAGGATAGGCCAGCCATCGACTTC